The clone carrying this T cell receptor (beta chain) has a count of ten or more. This sample stems from a study of low-dose radiotherapy and immunotherapy resistance in tumors. Study at large: Members of Cohort 1 were treated with 0.5 Gy per fraction every 2 weeks. The prescribed total PTV dose was 6.5 Gy. Individuals in Cohort 2 had 1 Gy per fraction every two weeks, adding up to 13 Gy over 26 weeks. Oral aspirin at 300 mg was taken daily by patients for four cycles, beginning on cycle 1 day 1.

The time point denotes: before trial treatment. Primers used for first-strand cDNA, a TRAV- and TRBV-specific set, covered both alpha and beta chains. Using a constant-region primer together with a V-primer adapter, TCRs were subjected to roughly 20 PCR cycles of amplification. TCRdb recomputed calls from the reads with MiXCR, one row per CDR3 protein. The sample includes 85,000 to 100,000 distinct CDR3 sequences, more than 8.5% of them seen just once. The material sequenced was PBMCs, taken before treatment. The clonotype originates from a male donor with prostate cancer.

The CDR3 spells CASSSGQSTDTQYF. The CDR3 region has the DNA TGCGCCAGCAGCTCGGGACAGAGCACAGATACGCAGTATTTT. The chain has TRBV5-1 and TRBJ2-3; 7 bases match TRBD1. This CDR3 comprises 14 residues. CDR1 is SGHRS, CDR2 YFSETQ, per germline. J was trimmed by 0 bases and V by 3 bases; bases with no gene match: 1. The full variable domain, rest sourced from reference TRBV5-1 and TRBJ2-3, is KAGVTQTPRYLIKTRGQQVTLSCSPISGHRSVSWYQQTPGQGLQFLFEYFSETQRNKGNFPGRFSGRQFSNSRSEMNVSTLELGDSALYLCASSSGQSTDTQYFGPGTRLTVL.